One sample yielded the 15 T cell receptor beta chains listed below, sequenced in a study of cytomegalovirus exposure and HLA in healthy donors (dated by TCRdb to the late 2010s). The protocol used for the library was the immunoSEQ multiplex PCR assay. TCRdb stores this immuneACCESS table with in-frame sequences only. Part of the clones is absent; in the studies checked, under half of the shortfall reflects unresolved V genes, and no reason is known for the rest. The sample table holds some 130,000 clones, of which roughly 90% were seen once. In total, the top ten clones hold about 6% of the sample. The sample comprised PBMCs. All receptors derive from a woman aged 18-29 years in good health and CMV-seropositive.

The chain uses TRBV29-1 and TRBJ2-1; TRBD2 aligns across 9 bases. Trimming at V came to 5 bases and at J to 6 bases, leaving 2 bases not matched to a gene. The CDR3 consists of 12 residues. The germline V gene has CDR1 SQVTM and CDR2 ANQGSEA. CDR3: CSVRLAANEQFF. Written as DNA, the CDR3 is TGCAGCGTTCGACTAGCGGCCAATGAGCAGTTCTTC.

The J gene is TRBJ1-1, the V gene TRBV11-3, with a tentative D call TRBD1 (5 bases). Trimming removed 6 bases from V and 1 base from J, with 21 bases in between. The germline V gene has CDR1 SGHNT and CDR2 YENEEA. The CDR3 runs to 17 residues. CDR3 in amino acids: CASSPWEDDRSNTEAFF. The CDR3 nucleotides read TGTGCCAGCAGTCCTTGGGAGGATGACAGATCGAACACTGAAGCTTTCTTT.

This rearrangement joins TRBV4-2 to TRBJ2-7; 10 nucleotides match TRBD2. This CDR3 is 15 amino acids long. Losses at the gene ends were 4 bases for V and 6 bases for J; bases not matched to a gene: 9. Germline V gives CDR1 LGHNA, CDR2 YNFKEQ. CDR3 bases: TGTGCCAGCAGCCCGGTCAGCGGGAGGGCCATCGAGCAGTACTTC. Translation: CASSPVSGRAIEQYF.

The chain recombines TRBV7-3 with TRBJ1-2; 9 bases match TRBD1. The CDR3 length is 13 residues. Trimming at V came to 4 bases and at J to 4 bases, leaving 1 base not matched to a gene. In germline, CDR1 is SGHTA, CDR2 FQGTGA. Here the CDR3 reads CASSSGQGYGYTF. The CDR3 nucleotides are TGTGCCAGCAGCTCGGGACAGGGCTATGGCTACACCTTC.

CDR3 protein: CASSFDRARGYTF. The CDR3 DNA follows: TGTGCCAGCAGCTTCGACAGGGCTCGAGGCTACACCTTC. The chain links TRBV11-2 to TRBJ1-2; 7 bases agree with TRBD1. CDR1 SGHAT and CDR2 FQNNGV come from the germline V gene. With V trimmed by 3 bases and J by 8 bases, 6 bases remained unmatched. This CDR3 has 13 residues.

V and J are TRBV5-1 and TRBJ1-1; TRBD1 is a possible D gene (6 bases). Germline loops: CDR1 SGHRS, CDR2 YFSETQ. CDR3 size: 13 residues. Trimming took 7 bases from V and 1 from J, leaving 11 bases between them. The CDR3 reads CASRPQGNTEAFF. The CDR3 DNA sequence: TGCGCCAGCCGTCCACAGGGGAACACTGAAGCTTTCTTT.

This chain uses TRBV30 with TRBJ2-3; D call uncertain. V lost 3 bases and J 10 bases, leaving 17 bases between the germline ends. The CDR3 totals 13 residues. The germline V gene encodes CDR1 GTSNPN and CDR2 SVGIG (reference sequence). CDR3 nucleotide sequence: TGTGCCTGGAGAGGCGGCTTACTTTTTCCGCAGTATTTT. Encoded protein: CAWRGGLLFPQYF.

CDR3 DNA: TGTGCCAGTACCCATATGGGACAAACCATCTCCAACTACAATGAGCAGTTCTTC. Residues: CASTHMGQTISNYNEQFF. V usage is TRBV19 and J usage is TRBJ2-1; D may be TRBD1 (6 bases). Trimming pared 7 bases from V and 3 bases from J, leaving 25 bases between. The length of the CDR3 is 18 residues. Germline V gives CDR1 LNHDA, CDR2 SQIVND (reference sequence).

This chain links TRBV5-1 with TRBJ2-7, with D possibly being TRBD2 (5 bases). In germline, CDR1 is SGHRS, CDR2 YFSETQ. Trimming removed 4 bases from V and 6 bases from J, with 20 bases in between. The CDR3 spans 15 residues. CDR3 bases: TGCGCCAGCAGCCCGCCTAATGCGGGTTCAGGCGAGCAGTACTTC. This translates into CASSPPNAGSGEQYF.

The gene calls are TRBV29-1 and TRBJ1-1; 7 positions agree with TRBD1. After removal of 6 bases from V and 5 bases from J, the junction contained 12 bases not matched to a gene. The V gene's germline CDR1 is SQVTM and CDR2 ANQGSEA. The CDR3 is 14 residues long. This CDR3 is CSVGNGQVRTEAFF. The CDR3 region has the DNA TGCAGCGTCGGGAATGGACAGGTGAGGACTGAAGCTTTCTTT.

The J gene is TRBJ1-2, the V gene TRBV19, with D possibly matching TRBD1 (6 bases). CDR1 LNHDA and CDR2 SQIVND come from the germline V gene (reference sequence). The V end was cut by 6 bases, the J end by 7 bases, with 21 bases between. This CDR3 has 15 residues. This CDR3 is CASRSTGTSRSGYTF. The DNA for the CDR3 is TGTGCCAGTAGATCAACTGGGACATCCAGGTCTGGCTACACCTTC.

The gene calls are TRBV4-1 and TRBJ1-5, with D perhaps matching TRBD1 (6 bases). V was trimmed by 1 base and J by 1 base, leaving 14 bases between them. The CDR3 totals 17 residues. Germline lookup yields CDR1 MGHRA and CDR2 YSYEKL. The CDR3: CASSQGLGQGSNQPQHF. DNA of the CDR3: TGCGCCAGCAGCCAAGGCCTGGGGCAGGGGAGCAATCAGCCCCAGCATTTT.

The chain recombines TRBV11-1 with TRBJ1-1; D unresolved. The CDR3 covers 15 residues. The ends were cut back, 1 base at V and 1 base at J, with 10 bases in the middle. The V gene's germline CDR1 is SGHAT and CDR2 FQDESV (reference sequence). The CDR3 spells CASSLEHYANTEAFF. CDR3 DNA: TGTGCCAGCAGCTTAGAACATTATGCGAACACTGAAGCTTTCTTT. The whole variable domain, filled in from reference TRBV11-1 and TRBJ1-1, reads EAEVAQSPRYKITEKSQAVAFWCDPISGHATLYWYRQILGQGPELLVQFQDESVVDDSQLPKDRFSAERLKGVDSTLKIQPAELGDSAMYLCASSLEHYANTEAFFGQGTRLTVV.

The chain employs TRBV29-1 and TRBJ2-7; a weak D match, TRBD1 (5 bases). The V end was cut by 4 bases, the J end by 6 bases, with 13 bases between. The CDR3 covers 12 residues. Germline CDR1 SQVTM, CDR2 ANQGSEA. The CDR3 DNA reads as TGCAGCGTTGGGCGGCAGGGAACCGAGCAGTACTTC. Amino acid sequence: CSVGRQGTEQYF.

V and J are TRBV7-9 and TRBJ1-5, with a tentative D call TRBD1 (5 bases). V shed 5 bases and J shed 8 bases, with 13 bases lying between them. This CDR3 has 13 amino acids. CDR1 is SEHNR and CDR2 is FQNEAQ in the germline V gene (reference sequence). For the CDR3, the DNA is TGTGCCAGCAGCCTCCAGGGAGGGGAGCCCCAGCATTTT. This sequence encodes CASSLQGGEPQHF.